Sequencing of this T cell receptor beta chain was carried out in a study of long-term antiretroviral therapy in people with HIV. General observations from the study: Compared with controls, HIV repertoires showed narrower CDR3 length ranges. Repertoire dominance by clones expanded before ART was seen at all time points.

Survey level was the resolution at which the v3.0 immunoSEQ assay ran. Sequencing was intended to reach about 35,000-55,000 T-cell genomes per sample. The table came from immunoSEQ multiplex PCR; TCRdb's copy has only in-frame clones and leaves some out. This table has about 20,000 clones, around four fifths appearing once. The CDR3 consists of 13 residues. With 3 bases removed from V and 0 bases from J, the gap between germline ends came to 6 bases. Germline V gene data show CDR1 as SGHNT and CDR2 as YYREEE (reference sequence). Comment on this clone: The antigen is unknown.

Sequencing was performed on unsorted PBMCs, taken around 2.5 years before starting antiretroviral therapy. This sequence originates from a woman aged 45-65 years with HIV. The chain uses TRBV5-4 and TRBJ2-5, with D tentatively TRBD1 (6 bases). CDR3 in DNA: TGTGCCAGCAGCTGGACAGACCAAGAGACCCAGTACTTC. It yields the protein CASSWTDQETQYF.